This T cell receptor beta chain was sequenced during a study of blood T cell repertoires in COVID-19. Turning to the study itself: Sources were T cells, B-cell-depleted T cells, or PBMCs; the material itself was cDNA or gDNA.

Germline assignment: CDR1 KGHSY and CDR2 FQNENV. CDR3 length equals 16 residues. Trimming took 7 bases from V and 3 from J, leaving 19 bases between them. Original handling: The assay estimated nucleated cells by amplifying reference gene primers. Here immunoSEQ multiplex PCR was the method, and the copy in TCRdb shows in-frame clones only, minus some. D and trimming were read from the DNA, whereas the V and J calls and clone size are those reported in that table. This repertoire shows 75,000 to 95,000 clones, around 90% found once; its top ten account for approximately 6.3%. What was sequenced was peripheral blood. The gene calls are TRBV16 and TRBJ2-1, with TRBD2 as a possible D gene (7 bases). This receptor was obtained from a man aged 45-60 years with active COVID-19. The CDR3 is CASTRNPGGHYNEQFF. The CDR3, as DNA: TGTGCCAGCACAAGGAACCCCGGGGGGCACTACAATGAGCAGTTCTTC.